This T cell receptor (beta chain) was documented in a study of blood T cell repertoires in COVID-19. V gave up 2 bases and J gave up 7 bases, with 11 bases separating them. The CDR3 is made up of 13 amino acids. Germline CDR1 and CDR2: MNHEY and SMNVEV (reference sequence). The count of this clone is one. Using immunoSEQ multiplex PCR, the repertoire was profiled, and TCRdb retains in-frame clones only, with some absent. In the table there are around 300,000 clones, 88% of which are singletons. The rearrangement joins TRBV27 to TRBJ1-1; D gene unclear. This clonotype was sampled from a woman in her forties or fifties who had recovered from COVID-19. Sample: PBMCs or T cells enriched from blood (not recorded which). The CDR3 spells CASSLRKADEAFF. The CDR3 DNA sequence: TGTGCCAGCAGTTTACGTAAAGCCGATGAAGCTTTCTTT.